The rows below give T cell receptor beta chains drawn from one sample of a study of T-cell reconstitution after alpha-beta-depleted transplantation in children. TCRdb reprocessed the PCR reads with MiXCR, giving one entry per CDR3 protein. Here the sample spans thousands of distinct CDR3 sequences, about 15% being singletons. Sequences were derived from PBMCs, sampled before TCRalphabeta/CD19-depleted stem cell transplant. The source is a boy between 10 and 17 years old with acute lymphoblastic leukemia, due to receive a stem cell transplant. The conserved cysteine and the conserved F or W are not part of the CDR3 here. Where a row states a size, it is once, few, many or the class of an expanded clone; other rows omit it.

CDR3,V,size
SARQGANEQF,TRBV20-1,many
ASSEQKPRGPRIEKLF,TRBV25-1,medium-sized
ASSPISGGASEQY,TRBV18,many
ASSLGSGITNEKLF,TRBV7-2,medium-sized
ASSVTRPGEQF,TRBV5-1,medium-sized
SVIPSGWAEQY,TRBV29-1,.
ATSDEDRNTGELF,TRBV24-1,medium-sized
ASSLSTGSYT,TRBV5-6,.
ASSLAPDRSSYEQY,TRBV5-5,.
SARDQAGDYNEQF,TRBV20-1,.
ASSAGTGFGEQY,TRBV5-4,medium-sized
ASSFLGMGTGELF,TRBV7-9,medium-sized
SVPATRPNTGELF,TRBV20-1,many
ASSLVWGQETQY,TRBV7-2,many
ATSRVGLAVPYEQY,TRBV15,medium-sized
ASSLGGGALADTQY,TRBV25-1,medium-sized
ASSQGLVSYEQY,TRBV7-2,medium-sized
ATCRGGTEGFRDGYT,TRBV3-1,.
ASNTFTGGYEQF,TRBV5-1,medium-sized
ASSFLGNTIY,TRBV5-6,many
ASREGVTAGATDTQY,TRBV5-1,medium-sized
ASSQWRGQTIYNEQF,TRBV7-8,medium-sized
ASSSGTSGRAHEQF,TRBV7-9,medium-sized
ASRESPTGEVYGYT,TRBV6-1,many
ASGQGRTQY,TRBV27,medium-sized
ASRLPNNSEQY,TRBV7-2,medium-sized
ASGPHTGELF,TRBV12-5,.
ASSSYSNSPLH,TRBV7-3,.
ASSLFRGDGNEQF,TRBV7-8,medium-sized
ATRGASGRAHEQF,TRBV24-1,medium-sized
ASGGGSYEQY,TRBV7-9,medium-sized